These T cell receptor beta chains were read from a single sample in a study of T cells in Graves' hyperthyroidism and ophthalmopathy. TCRdb ran MiXCR on the multiplex PCR reads and lists one entry per CDR3 protein. Here the sample spans 550,000 to 600,000 distinct CDR3 sequences, 13% to 15% being singletons. Input material: blood. The receptors stem from a woman aged 18-30 years with Graves' ophthalmopathy. The CDR3 runs from the conserved cysteine through the conserved F or W.

V gene,J gene,CDR3 length,CDR3 protein
TRBV12-3/TRBV12-4,TRBJ2-1,12,CASTVGRLEQFF
TRBV18,TRBJ2-7,14,CASSPSSLTYEQYF
TRBV10-3,TRBJ2-5,16,CAISLLAGVGVETQYF
TRBV28,TRBJ1-2,14,CASSRTDSNYGYTF
TRBV7-9,TRBJ2-1,16,CASSPTSGALVTGQFF
TRBV28,TRBJ1-5,12,CTTAGPFQPQHF
TRBV7-9,TRBJ1-5,18,CASSLTQRPFTGNQPQHF
TRBV6-1,TRBJ2-7,14,CASLPDARSYEQYF
TRBV13,TRBJ2-1,18,CASSLTSGRESSYNEQFF
TRBV6-1,TRBJ1-5,17,CASSLIRAGDSNQPQHF
TRBV24-1,TRBJ2-1,15,CATSGPRDGHNEQFF
TRBV29-1,TRBJ2-7,16,CSVEGSFGTDSYEQYF
TRBV29-1,TRBJ2-7,11,CSVTAGYEQYF
TRBV5-5,TRBJ2-7,16,CASSLAGTGGRYEQYF
TRBV29-1,TRBJ2-7,15,CSVEEGEEETYEQYF
TRBV28,TRBJ2-1,16,CASSLWTSGRKNEQFF
TRBV12-3/TRBV12-4,TRBJ2-1,14,CASIASLSYNEQFF
TRBV30,TRBJ2-7,12,CAWRAGHYEQYF
TRBV12-3/TRBV12-4,TRBJ2-7,16,CASSEGGLAGAYEQYF
TRBV7-8,TRBJ2-3,16,CASSPLAGGPVDTQYF
TRBV9,TRBJ1-3,15,CASSHGTASGNTIYF
TRBV30,TRBJ1-4,18,CAWSPGTGVSRVVGKLFF
TRBV6-2/TRBV6-3,TRBJ2-7,15,CASSYAGTAMGEQYF
TRBV2,TRBJ2-1,15,CASAIAGGPYNEQFF
TRBV20-1,TRBJ1-1,14,CSAIRQGQNTEAFF
TRBV6-1,TRBJ1-2,18,CASSIDSFTDSNNYGYTF
TRBV28,TRBJ2-2,14,CASSSLRYTGELFF